This TCR beta chain was captured by sequencing in a study of T cell responses to AZD1222 COVID-19 vaccine. Points from the study as a whole: Spike as a whole was targeted by vaccine-associated CD4 TCRs, dominant at 160-218 and 743-854. It was only after the peak T cell response that any repertoires were sampled.

Looked up from germline, CDR1 is MDHEN and CDR2 is SYDVKM. V shed 2 bases and J 6 bases; nucleotides not matched to a gene: 0. This CDR3 comprises 15 residues. Notes on this clone: The antigen is unknown.

Sequencing used immunoSEQ multiplex PCR; TCRdb keeps in-frame clones, though not all of them. The data hold roughly 93,000 clones, with nearly 90% observed a single time. This material consisted of peripheral blood, taken on day 0 of AZD1222 vaccination. This TCR was sampled from an adult in good health. The V call is TRBV28, the J call TRBJ2-1; TRBD2 agrees at 14 bases. CDR3 loop: CASSLGTSGGNEQFF. The CDR3 nucleotides read TGTGCCAGCAGTTTAGGGACTAGCGGGGGCAATGAGCAGTTCTTC.